Reported below is one T cell receptor beta chain. As yet, its antigen is unknown. CDR1 is ENHRY, CDR2 SYGVKD, per germline. This CDR3 spans 16 amino acids. The V end was cut by 9 bases, the J end by 7 bases, with 25 bases between. Together with a sample-barcoded 5' primer, a J-beta primer mix was included in a second PCR lasting 7 to 11 cycles. TCRdb analysed the 5' RACE reads with MiXCR anew, one entry per CDR3 protein. The repertoire has about 1.4 million distinct CDR3 sequences, approximately 60% of them found once; the top ten carry 6.5% to 8%. This record belongs to a study of blood T cells in healthy people across ages. Ranging in age from roughly 6 to 90, the donors were healthy Caucasian individuals from Russia. Researchers report isolating at least 7 million PBMCs per sample. Total RNA extracted from each sample amounted to at least 6 micrograms. Study observations and caveats: Naive T cell percentage strongly correlated with TCR beta diversity.

Sequenced: blood. The rearrangement joins TRBV10-3 to TRBJ2-1; D possibly corresponds to TRBD2 (6 bases). The TCR sequence derives from a man between 18 and 29 years old in good health. The CDR3 is CAIEGGAGRRVNEQFF. CDR3 nucleotide sequence: TGTGCCATTGAGGGCGGGGCGGGGCGCCGTGTAAATGAGCAGTTCTTC.